The 16 T cell receptor beta chains presented below share a single source sample, sequenced in a study of CD8+ T cells in alopecia areata. RNA, once extracted, was reverse transcribed into cDNA for use as the sequencing template. Generated by immunoSEQ multiplex PCR, the TCRdb table keeps only in-frame clones and is missing some. The table includes over 100,000 clones, approximately 49% detected once. The sample was CD8+ T cells sorted from blood, taken at week 0. The receptors come from a human donor with alopecia areata.

The V call is TRBV7-8, the J call TRBJ2-5; 7 bases line up with TRBD1. Germline trimming cut 4 bases from V and 4 bases from J; bases unmatched to any gene: 9. Germline V gives CDR1 SGHVS, CDR2 FQNEAQ. CDR3 size: 15 residues. The CDR3 loop is CASSSREGAVETQYF. The CDR3 DNA reads TGTGCCAGCAGCTCTAGAGAGGGGGCTGTAGAGACCCAGTACTTC. Combining the CDR3 with reference TRBV7-8 and TRBJ2-5 gives the whole variable domain GAGVSQSPRYKVAKRGQDVALRCDPISGHVSLFWYQQALGQGPEFLTYFQNEAQLDKSGLPSDRFFAERPEGSVSTLKIQRTQQEDSAVYLCASSSREGAVETQYFGPGTRLLVL.

This clone was counted a few times. The chain is built from TRBV30 and TRBJ2-1, with D possibly matching TRBD2 (7 bases). Germline lookup yields CDR1 GTSNPN and CDR2 SVGIG (reference sequence). This CDR3 spans 15 amino acids. The V and J ends lost 2 bases and 2 bases respectively, with 13 bases between them. CDR3 DNA: TGTGCCTGGAGTTCGGTAGGGGGGGCCTACAATGAGCAGTTCTTC. Translated: CAWSSVGGAYNEQFF. Complete variable domain (other parts from reference TRBV30 and TRBJ2-1): SQTIHQWPATLVQPVGSPLSLECTVEGTSNPNLYWYRQAAGRGLQLLFYSVGIGQISSEVPQNLSASRPQDRQFILSSKKLLLSDSGFYLCAWSSVGGAYNEQFFGPGTRLTVL.

The chain has TRBV5-1 and TRBJ1-2; 8 bases line up with TRBD1. The germline CDR1 and CDR2 sequences are SGHRS and YFSETQ. V shed 3 bases, J shed 1 base, and the junction held 5 bases outside the gene matches. The CDR3 contains 15 residues. CDR3 in amino acids: CASSSPDRDNYGYTF. DNA for the CDR3: TGCGCCAGCAGCTCGCCGGACAGGGATAACTATGGCTACACCTTC.

V usage is TRBV5-1 and J usage is TRBJ2-4, with D tentatively TRBD1 (5 bases). The CDR3 consists of 16 residues. From germline, CDR1 is SGHRS and CDR2 YFSETQ. Between the trimmed V and J ends, which lost 0 bases and 3 bases, there was a span of 13 bases. As DNA, the CDR3 is TGCGCCAGCAGCTTGGAGCCCGCAGGGTTCAAAAACATTCAGTACTTC. This codes for CASSLEPAGFKNIQYF. The whole variable domain, filled in from reference TRBV5-1 and TRBJ2-4, reads KAGVTQTPRYLIKTRGQQVTLSCSPISGHRSVSWYQQTPGQGLQFLFEYFSETQRNKGNFPGRFSGRQFSNSRSEMNVSTLELGDSALYLCASSLEPAGFKNIQYFGAGTRLSVL.

This clone has a handful of counts. The gene calls are TRBV29-1 and TRBJ2-7; TRBD2 might be the D (6 bases). Between the trimmed V and J ends, which lost 5 bases and 4 bases, there was a span of 15 bases. Germline CDR1 and CDR2: SQVTM and ANQGSEA. The CDR3 extends over 13 amino acids. CDR3 nucleotides: TGCAGCGTTTTTGGAGGAGGGCAATACGAGCAGTACTTC. It encodes CSVFGGGQYEQYF.

In this sample, this clone turned up many times. This chain joins TRBV4-2 and TRBJ2-1; 11 nucleotides agree with TRBD2. Germline loops: CDR1 LGHNA, CDR2 YNFKEQ. CDR3 length: 17 residues. V lost 1 base, J lost 2 bases, and 4 bases stayed unmatched. CDR3 coding DNA: TGTGCCAGCAGCCAAGGTTTAGCGGGGGGGCCCTACAATGAGCAGTTCTTC. It translates to CASSQGLAGGPYNEQFF.

This chain connects TRBV5-6 to TRBJ1-1; no definite D call. Germline CDR1 is SGHDT and CDR2 is YYEEEE. Trimming removed 4 bases from V and 2 bases from J, with 3 bases in between. The CDR3 consists of 11 residues. CDR3 nucleotide sequence: TGTGCCAGCAGCGATAACACTGAAGCTTTCTTT. Protein sequence: CASSDNTEAFF.

The CDR3 loop reads CSVKGSGDADTQYF. CDR3 nucleotide sequence: TGCAGCGTCAAGGGGTCAGGGGACGCAGATACGCAGTATTTT. This chain joins TRBV29-1 and TRBJ2-3, with a possible D match to TRBD1 (6 bases). The germline V gene has CDR1 SQVTM and CDR2 ANQGSEA. The CDR3 is 14 amino acids. The V gene lost 6 bases and the J gene lost 4 bases, with 17 bases spanning the gap.

The rearrangement uses TRBV4-3 and TRBJ1-3; maybe TRBD1 (5 bases). CDR1 LGHNA and CDR2 YSLEER come from the germline V gene. The V end lost 0 bases, the J end lost 0 bases, and 15 bases lay between the germline ends. This CDR3 has 18 amino acids. CDR3: CASSQDGVGTDSGNTIYF. CDR3 nucleotides: TGCGCCAGCAGCCAAGATGGGGTCGGGACCGACTCTGGAAACACCATATATTTT.

The V gene is TRBV11-2, the J gene TRBJ2-7; the match to TRBD1 covers 7 bases. The CDR3 spans 15 residues. V shed 5 bases, J shed 5 bases, and the junction held 12 bases outside the gene matches. From germline, CDR1 is SGHAT and CDR2 FQNNGV. The chain's CDR3 is CASSPSTGPGHEQYF. Written as DNA, the CDR3 is TGTGCCAGCAGCCCTTCGACAGGGCCGGGGCACGAGCAGTACTTC.

A few counts support this clone. This chain uses TRBV11-2 with TRBJ2-5; the match to TRBD2 covers 9 bases. The V and J ends lost 5 bases and 2 bases, in that order; junction bases with no gene match: 15. The CDR3 length is 18 residues. Germline V gene lookup returns CDR1 SGHAT and CDR2 FQNNGV. The DNA of the CDR3 is TGTGCCAGCAGCATTAGGAGCTCACTAGCGGGCGCACAAGAGACCCAGTACTTC. This translates into CASSIRSSLAGAQETQYF. Together with reference TRBV11-2 and TRBJ2-5, the CDR3 gives the full variable domain: EAGVAQSPRYKIIEKRQSVAFWCNPISGHATLYWYQQILGQGPKLLIQFQNNGVVDDSQLPKDRFSAERLKGVDSTLKIQPAKLEDSAVYLCASSIRSSLAGAQETQYFGPGTRLLVL.

The V and J genes are TRBV5-6 and TRBJ1-1; possibly TRBD1 for D (5 bases). CDR1 is SGHDT and CDR2 is YYEEEE in the germline V gene. This CDR3 comprises 13 residues. Trimming stripped 1 base from V and 6 bases from J, with 10 bases between. CDR3 bases: TGTGCCAGCAGCTTGAATTGGGGCTCTGAAGCTTTCTTT. Translated: CASSLNWGSEAFF.

A few counts support this clone. The chain combines TRBV6-5 with TRBJ1-2; 7 positions match TRBD1. Germline V gives CDR1 MNHEY, CDR2 SVGAGI. The CDR3 length is 15 residues. V gave up 4 bases and J gave up 2 bases; unmatched junction bases: 7. CDR3 loop: CASSSLTGRNYGYTF. Here the CDR3 DNA reads TGTGCCAGCAGTTCCTTGACAGGGCGCAACTATGGCTACACCTTC.

This clone occurred a few times. The genes are TRBV19 and TRBJ2-3, with D maybe TRBD2 (7 bases). V was shortened by 3 bases and J by 2 bases, with 9 bases between the two germline ends. The CDR3 has 14 residues. The germline CDR1 and CDR2 sequences are LNHDA and SQIVND (reference sequence). Here the CDR3 reads CASSMGGPTDTQYF. The CDR3 DNA follows: TGTGCCAGTAGTATGGGGGGGCCCACAGATACGCAGTATTTT.

The V call is TRBV15, the J call TRBJ2-7; the match to TRBD1 covers 8 bases. This CDR3 has 13 amino acids. V trimming: 4 bases; J trimming: 4 bases; junction bases outside the gene matches: 3. Germline V gene lookup returns CDR1 LNHNV and CDR2 YYDKDF (reference sequence). CDR3 region: CATSTGQGYEQYF. In DNA, the CDR3 is TGTGCCACCAGCACTGGACAGGGTTACGAGCAGTACTTC.

This clone came up many times. The J gene is TRBJ2-7, the V gene TRBV27; D call uncertain. Germline V CDR1 and CDR2: MNHEY, SMNVEV (reference sequence). The CDR3 covers 13 residues. V shed 3 bases and J shed 3 bases, with 9 bases lying between them. The CDR3 nucleotides read TGTGCCAGCAGTTTGGGCTTAAACTACGAGCAGTACTTC. Translated: CASSLGLNYEQYF.